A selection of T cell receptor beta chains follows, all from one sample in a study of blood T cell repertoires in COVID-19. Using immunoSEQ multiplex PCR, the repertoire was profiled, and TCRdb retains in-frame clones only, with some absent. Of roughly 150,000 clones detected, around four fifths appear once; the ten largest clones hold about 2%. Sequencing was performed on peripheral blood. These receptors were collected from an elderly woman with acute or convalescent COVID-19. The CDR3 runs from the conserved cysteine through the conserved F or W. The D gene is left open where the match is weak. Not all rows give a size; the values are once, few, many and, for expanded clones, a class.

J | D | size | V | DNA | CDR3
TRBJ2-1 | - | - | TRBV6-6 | TGTGCCAGCAGTCGGGACACCCAACCCTACAATGAGCAGTTCTTC | CASSRDTQPYNEQFF
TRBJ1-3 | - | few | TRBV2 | TGTGCCAGCAGTCGGTATGCGAACACCATATATTTT | CASSRYANTIYF
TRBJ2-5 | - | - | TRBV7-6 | TGTGCCAGCAGCTTAGCGGGGGGGCATGGAGAGACCCAGTACTTC | CASSLAGGHGETQYF
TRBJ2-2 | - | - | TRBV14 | TGTGCCAGCAGCCCAACCGGGGGGCTGAGCACCGGGGAGCTGTTTTTT | CASSPTGGLSTGELFF
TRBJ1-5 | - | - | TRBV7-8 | TGTGCCAGCAGCCCCCGGAGCCGGACTGTTAGCAATCAGCCCCAGCATTTT | CASSPRSRTVSNQPQHF
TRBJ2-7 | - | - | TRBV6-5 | TGTGCCAGCAGTTACACCCAGACATCCCCCAAGCAGTACTTC | CASSYTQTSPKQYF
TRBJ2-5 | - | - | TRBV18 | TGTGCCAGCTCACCAGCAGTTCAAGAGACCCAGTACTTC | CASSPAVQETQYF
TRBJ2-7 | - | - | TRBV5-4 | TGTGCCAGCAGCTTGGAGGCTAGCTCCTACGAGCAGTACTTC | CASSLEASSYEQYF
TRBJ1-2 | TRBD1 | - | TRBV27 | TGTGCCAGCAAACCCGGACAGGCCTATGGCTACACCTTC | CASKPGQAYGYTF
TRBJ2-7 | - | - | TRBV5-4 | TGTGCCAGCAGCTCAGAGCCAAACGACGGACAGACCGCCTACGAGCAGTACTTC | CASSSEPNDGQTAYEQYF
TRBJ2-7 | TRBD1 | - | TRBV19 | TGTGCCAGTAGTGGACAGGGGTACTCCTACGAGCAGTACTTC | CASSGQGYSYEQYF
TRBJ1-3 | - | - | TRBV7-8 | TGTGCCAGCAGCTTGTTCGGGAGGGGCACGGGAAACACCATATATTTT | CASSLFGRGTGNTIYF
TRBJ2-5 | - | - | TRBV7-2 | TGTGCCAGCAGTACAAGTCAAGAGACCCAGTACTTC | CASSTSQETQYF
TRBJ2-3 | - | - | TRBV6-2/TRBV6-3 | TGTGCCAGCAGTTCCAGCGCAGATACGCAGTATTTT | CASSSSADTQYF
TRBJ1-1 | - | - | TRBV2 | TGTGCCAGCAGTGACAGGGCCATGGCCGAAGCTTTCTTT | CASSDRAMAEAFF
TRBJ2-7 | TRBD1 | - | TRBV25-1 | TGTGCCAGCAGTGAGTTGACAGGGCTGGACCACGAGCAGTACTTC | CASSELTGLDHEQYF
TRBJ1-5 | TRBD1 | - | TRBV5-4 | TGTGCCAGCAGCCCAGGGACAGGGGCAAATCAGCCCCAGCATTTT | CASSPGTGANQPQHF
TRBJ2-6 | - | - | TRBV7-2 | TGTGCCAGCACCACAGACTCTGGGGCCAACGTCCTGACTTTC | CASTTDSGANVLTF
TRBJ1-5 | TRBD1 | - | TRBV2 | TGTGCCAGCAGTTTTGGACAGGGGATAAATCAGCCCCAGCATTTT | CASSFGQGINQPQHF
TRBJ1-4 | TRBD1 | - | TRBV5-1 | TGCGCCAGCAGCTCATCGCGGACAGGGGCTAATGAAAAACTGTTTTTT | CASSSSRTGANEKLFF
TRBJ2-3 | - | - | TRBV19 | TGTGCCAGTGCCGCGCCTGGGCGCACAGATACGCAGTATTTT | CASAAPGRTDTQYF
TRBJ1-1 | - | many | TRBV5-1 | TGCGCCAGCAGCTTGGGACAGGTAAACACTGAAGCTTTCTTT | CASSLGQVNTEAFF
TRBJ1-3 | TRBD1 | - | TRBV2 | TGTGCCAGCAACGTCAGGGGGCTCTCCGGAAACACCATATATTTT | CASNVRGLSGNTIYF
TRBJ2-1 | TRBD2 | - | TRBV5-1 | TGCGCCAGCAGCTTGGTGTTAGCGGGAGATTCCCCCAATGAGCAGTTCTTC | CASSLVLAGDSPNEQFF
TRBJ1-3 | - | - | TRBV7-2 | TGTGCCAGCAGCTTCCTGGGGCAGGGCTCTGGAAACACCATATATTTT | CASSFLGQGSGNTIYF
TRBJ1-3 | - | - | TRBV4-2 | TGTGCCAGCAGCCAAGAAGCGTCGGGGTGGACAGCCAATTCTGGAAACACCATATATTTT | CASSQEASGWTANSGNTIYF
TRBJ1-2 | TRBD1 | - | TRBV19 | TGTGCCACTACCAGGGGGCAAAACTATGGCTACACCTTC | CATTRGQNYGYTF
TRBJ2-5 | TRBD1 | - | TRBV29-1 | TGCAGCGTTGAGGTAACAGGGGATGAGACCCAGTACTTC | CSVEVTGDETQYF
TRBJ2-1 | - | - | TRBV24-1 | TGTGCCACCAGTGGGCCCCTTAATGAGCAGTTCTTC | CATSGPLNEQFF
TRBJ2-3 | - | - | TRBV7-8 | TGTGCCAGCAGCCCCCCTTACGGAGTTAGCACAGATACGCAGTATTTT | CASSPPYGVSTDTQYF
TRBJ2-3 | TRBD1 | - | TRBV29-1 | TGCAGCGTTTCAACCGGGACAGGGCCGGCAGATACGCAGTATTTT | CSVSTGTGPADTQYF
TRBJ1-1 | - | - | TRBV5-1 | TGCGCCAGCAGCCTGGACAGAAACACTGAAGCTTTCTTT | CASSLDRNTEAFF
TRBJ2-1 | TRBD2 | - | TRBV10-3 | TGTGCCATCAGTGTGAAAACTAGCGGGATTTCTTACAATGAGCAGTTCTTC | CAISVKTSGISYNEQFF
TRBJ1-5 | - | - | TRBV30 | TGTGCCTGGAGTGTTACAGGACGGAGCAATCAGCCCCAGCATTTT | CAWSVTGRSNQPQHF
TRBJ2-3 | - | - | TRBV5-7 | TGTGCCAGCAGCTTTCCGGATACGCAGTATTTT | CASSFPDTQYF
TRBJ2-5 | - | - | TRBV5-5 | TGTGCCAGCAGCACATCAGGGCAAGAGACCCAGTACTTC | CASSTSGQETQYF
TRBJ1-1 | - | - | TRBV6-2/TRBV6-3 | TGTGCCAGCAGTTACACAGGGACAGAAGCTTTCTTT | CASSYTGTEAFF
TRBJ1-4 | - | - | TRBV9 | TGTGCCAGCAGCCCCTTGACGGGTCCGGGTGAAAAACTGTTTTTT | CASSPLTGPGEKLFF
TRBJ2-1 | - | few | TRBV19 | TGTGCCAGTAGTCTCCTCGGGAGTGGGCAGTTCTTC | CASSLLGSGQFF
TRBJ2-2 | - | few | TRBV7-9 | TGTGCCAGCAGCTTGCAAACTTACGCGAACACCGGGGAGCTGTTTTTT | CASSLQTYANTGELFF